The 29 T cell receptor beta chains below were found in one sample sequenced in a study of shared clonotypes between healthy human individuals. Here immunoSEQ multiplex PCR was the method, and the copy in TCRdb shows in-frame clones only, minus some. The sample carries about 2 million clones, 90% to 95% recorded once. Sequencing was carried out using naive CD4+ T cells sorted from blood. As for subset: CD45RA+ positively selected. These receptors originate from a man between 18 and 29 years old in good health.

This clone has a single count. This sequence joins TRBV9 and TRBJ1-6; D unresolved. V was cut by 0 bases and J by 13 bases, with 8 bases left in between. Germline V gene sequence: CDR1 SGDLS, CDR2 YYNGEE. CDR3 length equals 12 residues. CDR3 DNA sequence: TGTGCCAGCAGCGTAGATGGCCCCCCCCTCCACTTT. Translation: CASSVDGPPLHF.

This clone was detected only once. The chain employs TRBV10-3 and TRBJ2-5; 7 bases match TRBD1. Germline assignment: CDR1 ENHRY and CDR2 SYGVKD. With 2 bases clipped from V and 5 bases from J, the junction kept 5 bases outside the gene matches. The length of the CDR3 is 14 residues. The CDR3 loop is CAISEDRARETQYF. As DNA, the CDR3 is TGTGCCATCAGTGAGGACAGGGCGAGGGAGACCCAGTACTTC.

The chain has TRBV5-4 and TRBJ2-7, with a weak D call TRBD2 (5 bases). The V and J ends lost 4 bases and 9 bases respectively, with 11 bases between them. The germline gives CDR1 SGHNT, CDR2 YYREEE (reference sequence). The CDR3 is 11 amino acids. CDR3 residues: CASSAGQGQYF. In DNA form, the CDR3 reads TGTGCCAGCAGCGCGGGCCAAGGGCAGTACTTC.

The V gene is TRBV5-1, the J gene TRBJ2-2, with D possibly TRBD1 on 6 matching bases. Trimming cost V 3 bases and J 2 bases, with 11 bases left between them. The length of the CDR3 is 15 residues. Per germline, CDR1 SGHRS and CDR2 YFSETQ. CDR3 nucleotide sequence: TGCGCCAGCAGCTCCACAGGGTTTAACACCGGGGAGCTGTTTTTT. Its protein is CASSSTGFNTGELFF.

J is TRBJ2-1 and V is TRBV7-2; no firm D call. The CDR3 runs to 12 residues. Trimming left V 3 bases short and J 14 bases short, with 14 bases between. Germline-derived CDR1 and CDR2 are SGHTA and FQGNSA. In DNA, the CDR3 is TGTGCCAGCAGCTTCGAGGACCTCGAGGAGTTCTTC. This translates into CASSFEDLEEFF.

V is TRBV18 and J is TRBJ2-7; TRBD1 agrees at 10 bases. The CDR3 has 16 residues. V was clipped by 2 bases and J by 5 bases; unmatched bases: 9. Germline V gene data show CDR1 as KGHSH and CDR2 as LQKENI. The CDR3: CASSPYSGQGLNEQYF. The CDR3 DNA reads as TGTGCCAGCTCACCATATTCGGGACAGGGGTTAAACGAGCAGTACTTC.

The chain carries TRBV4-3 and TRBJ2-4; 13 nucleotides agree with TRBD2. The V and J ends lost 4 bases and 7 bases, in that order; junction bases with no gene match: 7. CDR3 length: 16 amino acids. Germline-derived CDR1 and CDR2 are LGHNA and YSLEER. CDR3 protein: CASSPWTSGSRNIQYF. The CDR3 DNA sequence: TGCGCCAGCAGCCCTTGGACTAGCGGGAGCCGCAACATTCAGTACTTC.

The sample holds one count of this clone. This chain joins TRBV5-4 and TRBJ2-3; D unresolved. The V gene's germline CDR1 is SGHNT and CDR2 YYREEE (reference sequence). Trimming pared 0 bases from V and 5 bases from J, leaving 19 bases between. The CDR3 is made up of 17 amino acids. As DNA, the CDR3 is TGTGCCAGCAGCTTGGCCCCGGAACGTCGGGTGGTAGATACGCAGTATTTT. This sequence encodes CASSLAPERRVVDTQYF.

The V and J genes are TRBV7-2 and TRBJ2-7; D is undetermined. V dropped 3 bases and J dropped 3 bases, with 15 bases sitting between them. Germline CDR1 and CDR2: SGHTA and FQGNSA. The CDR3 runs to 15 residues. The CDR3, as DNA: TGTGCCAGCAGCTTGTGGGTCTCGGCCCTCTACGAGCAGTACTTC. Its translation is CASSLWVSALYEQYF.

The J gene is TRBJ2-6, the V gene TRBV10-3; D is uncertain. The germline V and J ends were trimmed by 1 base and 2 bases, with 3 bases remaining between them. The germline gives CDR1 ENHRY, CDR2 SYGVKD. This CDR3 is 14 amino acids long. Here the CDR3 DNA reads TGTGCCATCAGTGAGTGGCCTGGGGCCAACGTCCTGACTTTC. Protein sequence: CAISEWPGANVLTF.

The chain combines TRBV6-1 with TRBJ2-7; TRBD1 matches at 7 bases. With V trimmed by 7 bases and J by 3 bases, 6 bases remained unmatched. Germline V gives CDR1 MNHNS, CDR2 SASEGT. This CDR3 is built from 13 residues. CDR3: CASIPTGIYEQYF. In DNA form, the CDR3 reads TGTGCCAGCATACCGACAGGGATCTACGAGCAGTACTTC.

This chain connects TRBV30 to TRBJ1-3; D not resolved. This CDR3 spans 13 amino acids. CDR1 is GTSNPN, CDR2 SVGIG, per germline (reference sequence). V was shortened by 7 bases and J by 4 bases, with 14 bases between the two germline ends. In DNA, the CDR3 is TGTGCCTATGAGGTACAGTTCGGAAACACCATATATTTT. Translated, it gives CAYEVQFGNTIYF.

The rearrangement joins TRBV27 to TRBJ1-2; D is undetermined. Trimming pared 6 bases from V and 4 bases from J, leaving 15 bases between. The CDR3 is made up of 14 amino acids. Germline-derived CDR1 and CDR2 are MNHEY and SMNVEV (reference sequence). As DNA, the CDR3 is TGTGCCAGCAGGTGGAACAGCCCTTTCTATGGCTACACCTTC. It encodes CASRWNSPFYGYTF.

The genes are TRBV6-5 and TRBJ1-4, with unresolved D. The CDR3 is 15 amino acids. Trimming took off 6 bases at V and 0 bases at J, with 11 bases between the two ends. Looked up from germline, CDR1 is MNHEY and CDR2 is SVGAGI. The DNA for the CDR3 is TGTGCCAGCAGCCAGGAGGGTGCAACTAATGAAAAACTGTTTTTT. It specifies CASSQEGATNEKLFF.

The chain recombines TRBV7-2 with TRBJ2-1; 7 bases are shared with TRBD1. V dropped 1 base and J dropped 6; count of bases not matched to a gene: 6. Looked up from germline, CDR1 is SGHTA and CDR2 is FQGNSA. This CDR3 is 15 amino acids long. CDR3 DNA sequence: TGTGCCAGCAGCTTAGTTGAGGGGGCGGGCAATGAGCAGTTCTTC. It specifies CASSLVEGAGNEQFF.

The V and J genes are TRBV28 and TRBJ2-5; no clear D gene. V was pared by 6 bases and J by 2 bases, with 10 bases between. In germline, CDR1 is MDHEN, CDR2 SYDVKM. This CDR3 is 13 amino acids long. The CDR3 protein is CASSRTEQETQYF. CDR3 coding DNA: TGTGCCAGCAGCCGGACCGAGCAAGAGACCCAGTACTTC.

CDR3 coding DNA: TGTGCCAGCAGCTTATACGGCGGGAGAACGGGCGAGCAGTACTTC. Its translation: CASSLYGGRTGEQYF. The rearrangement joins TRBV11-2 to TRBJ2-7, with 7 bases lining up with TRBD2. Germline V gene lookup returns CDR1 SGHAT and CDR2 FQNNGV. With 2 bases clipped from V and 6 bases from J, the junction kept 10 bases outside the gene matches. This CDR3 contains 15 residues.

The CDR3 is CASSYSSELAKNIQYF. For the CDR3, the DNA is TGTGCCAGCAGTTACTCGAGCGAGTTAGCCAAAAACATTCAGTACTTC. The rearrangement joins TRBV6-5 to TRBJ2-4; no clear D. The V end lost 0 bases, the J end lost 0 bases, and 9 bases lay between the germline ends. CDR1 and CDR2 from the germline V gene are MNHEY and SVGAGI. This CDR3 region has 16 residues.

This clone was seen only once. The CDR3 region has the DNA TGCGCCAGCAGCCAAGTCAGGCAGGAGAATCAGCCCCAGCATTTT. Protein: CASSQVRQENQPQHF. J is TRBJ1-5 and V is TRBV4-3, with D uncertain. Trimming pared 1 base from V and 4 bases from J, leaving 11 bases between. Germline lookup yields CDR1 LGHNA and CDR2 YSLEER. The CDR3 spans 15 residues.

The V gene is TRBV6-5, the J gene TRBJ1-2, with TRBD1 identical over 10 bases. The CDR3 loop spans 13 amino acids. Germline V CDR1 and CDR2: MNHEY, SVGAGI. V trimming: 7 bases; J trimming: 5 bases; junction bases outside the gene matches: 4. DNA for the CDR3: TGTGCCAGCACCGAGGACAGGGGGTATGGCTACACCTTC. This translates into CASTEDRGYGYTF.

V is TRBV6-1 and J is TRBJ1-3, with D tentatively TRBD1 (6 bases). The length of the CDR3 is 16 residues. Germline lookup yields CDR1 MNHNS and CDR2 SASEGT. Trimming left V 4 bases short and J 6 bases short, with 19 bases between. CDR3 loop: CASSVTGWGRENTIYF. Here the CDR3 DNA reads TGTGCCAGCAGTGTGACAGGTTGGGGAAGGGAAAACACCATATATTTT.

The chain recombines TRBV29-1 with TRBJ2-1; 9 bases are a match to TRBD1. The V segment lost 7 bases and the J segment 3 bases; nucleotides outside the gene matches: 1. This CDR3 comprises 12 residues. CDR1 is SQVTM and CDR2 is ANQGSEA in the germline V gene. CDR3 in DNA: TGCAGCGGGGACAGGGTCTACAATGAGCAGTTCTTC. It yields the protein CSGDRVYNEQFF.

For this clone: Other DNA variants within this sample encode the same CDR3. The CDR3 DNA follows: TGCAGCGTGGACAGCTTGAACACTGAAGCTTTCTTT. This codes for CSVDSLNTEAFF. The chain is built from TRBV29-1 and TRBJ1-1, with D possibly being TRBD1 (6 bases). The CDR3 has 12 amino acids. V gave up 6 bases and J gave up 0 bases, with 8 bases separating them. Germline V lookup: CDR1 SQVTM, CDR2 ANQGSEA.

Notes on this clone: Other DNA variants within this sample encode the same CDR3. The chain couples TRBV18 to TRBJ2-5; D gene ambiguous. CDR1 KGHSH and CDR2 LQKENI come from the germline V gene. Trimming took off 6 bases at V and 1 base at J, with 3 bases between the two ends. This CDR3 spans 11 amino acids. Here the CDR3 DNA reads TGTGCCAGCTCGCTCCAAGAGACCCAGTACTTC. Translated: CASSLQETQYF.

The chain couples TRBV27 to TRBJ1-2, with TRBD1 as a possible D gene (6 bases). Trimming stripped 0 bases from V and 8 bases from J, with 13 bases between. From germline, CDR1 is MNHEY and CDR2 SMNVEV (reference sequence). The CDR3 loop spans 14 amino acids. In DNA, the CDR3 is TGTGCCAGCAGTTTATCGGGGGCGCTTGGGGGCTACACCTTC. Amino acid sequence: CASSLSGALGGYTF.

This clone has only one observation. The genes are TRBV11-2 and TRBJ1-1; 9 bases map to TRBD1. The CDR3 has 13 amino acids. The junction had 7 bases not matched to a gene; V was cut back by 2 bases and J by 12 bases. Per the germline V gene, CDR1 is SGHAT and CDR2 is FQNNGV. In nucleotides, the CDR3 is TGTGCCAGCAGCTTACCCGGGACAGGGTCAACTTTCTTT. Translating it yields CASSLPGTGSTFF.

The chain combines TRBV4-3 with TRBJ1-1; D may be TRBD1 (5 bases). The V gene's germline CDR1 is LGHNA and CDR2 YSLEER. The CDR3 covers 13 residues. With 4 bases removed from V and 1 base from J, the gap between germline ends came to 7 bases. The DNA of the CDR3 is TGCGCCAGCAGCCTACAGGAGAACACTGAAGCTTTCTTT. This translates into CASSLQENTEAFF.

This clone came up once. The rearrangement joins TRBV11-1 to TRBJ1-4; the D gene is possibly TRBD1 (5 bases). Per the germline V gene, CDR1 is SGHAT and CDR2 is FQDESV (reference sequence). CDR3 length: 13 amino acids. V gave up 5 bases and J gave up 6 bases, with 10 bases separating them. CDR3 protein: CASSAGTYEKLFF. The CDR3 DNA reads TGTGCCAGCAGCGCCGGGACGTATGAAAAACTGTTTTTT. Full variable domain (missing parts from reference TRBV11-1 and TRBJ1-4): EAEVAQSPRYKITEKSQAVAFWCDPISGHATLYWYRQILGQGPELLVQFQDESVVDDSQLPKDRFSAERLKGVDSTLKIQPAELGDSAMYLCASSAGTYEKLFFGSGTQLSVL.

The CDR3 protein is CATRGGQGFNEQYF. The CDR3 nucleotides read TGTGCCACTAGAGGGGGACAGGGGTTCAACGAGCAGTACTTC. V and J are TRBV2 and TRBJ2-7, with 10 bases matching TRBD1. The germline V gene encodes CDR1 SNHLY and CDR2 FYNNEI. CDR3 length: 14 residues. Trimming cost V 10 bases and J 5 bases; bases outside gene matches: 11.